The 27 T cell receptor beta chains given below trace back to one sample, sequenced in a study of blood T cell repertoires in COVID-19. Here immunoSEQ multiplex PCR was the method, and the copy in TCRdb shows in-frame clones only, minus some. The sample lists 52,000 or so clones, more than 75% occurring once. Sequences were obtained from peripheral blood. All receptors come from a man aged 45 to 65 with active or convalescent COVID-19.

This chain uses TRBV5-1 with TRBJ1-4, with D maybe TRBD1 (5 bases). Between the trimmed V and J ends, which lost 4 bases and 4 bases, there was a span of 11 bases. CDR3 length: 14 residues. Looked up from germline, CDR1 is SGHRS and CDR2 is YFSETQ. The DNA of the CDR3 is TGCGCCAGCAGCGTGGGGGGAGATAATGAAAAACTGTTTTTT. Encoded protein: CASSVGGDNEKLFF.

J is TRBJ1-2 and V is TRBV5-5; 8 bases line up with TRBD1. J was trimmed by 4 bases and V by 0 bases; bases with no gene match: 2. This CDR3 comprises 14 residues. Germline V gives CDR1 SGHKS, CDR2 YYEKEE (reference sequence). The CDR3 DNA is TGTGCCAGCAGCTTGGGGACAGGGCTCTATGGCTACACCTTC. Protein sequence: CASSLGTGLYGYTF.

V is TRBV9 and J is TRBJ1-2, with D maybe TRBD1 (5 bases). The V gene lost 1 base and the J gene lost 2 bases, with 12 bases spanning the gap. In germline, CDR1 is SGDLS, CDR2 YYNGEE. The CDR3 spans 15 residues. CDR3 in DNA: TGTGCCAGCAGCGTAATGAGGGAGGGGAACTATGGCTACACCTTC. As protein: CASSVMREGNYGYTF.

The J gene is TRBJ2-1, the V gene TRBV18; TRBD2 agrees at 14 bases. The CDR3 is 15 amino acids. Germline lookup yields CDR1 KGHSH and CDR2 LQKENI. V was clipped by 1 base and J by 7 bases; unmatched bases: 0. CDR3 protein: CASSPRTSGGNEQFF. In DNA, the CDR3 is TGTGCCAGCTCACCACGGACTAGCGGGGGGAATGAGCAGTTCTTC.

The V gene is TRBV6-5, the J gene TRBJ2-5; possibly TRBD1 for D (6 bases). The length of the CDR3 is 14 residues. The V and J ends lost 7 bases and 2 bases respectively, with 14 bases between them. CDR1 is MNHEY, CDR2 SVGAGI, per germline. The CDR3 nucleotides read TGTGCCAGCACCCAGCGAGGGGGACAAGAGACCCAGTACTTC. It yields the protein CASTQRGGQETQYF.

The V and J genes are TRBV5-1 and TRBJ1-2; D might be TRBD1 (6 bases). With 2 bases removed from V and 4 bases from J, the gap between germline ends came to 9 bases. There are 13 residues in the CDR3. Germline V lookup: CDR1 SGHRS, CDR2 YFSETQ. CDR3 nucleotides: TGCGCCAGCAGCTTTACAGGGCTCTATGGCTACACCTTC. This translates into CASSFTGLYGYTF.

The J gene is TRBJ2-1, the V gene TRBV9; TRBD1 matches 9 bases. The CDR3 is 13 residues long. CDR1 is SGDLS and CDR2 is YYNGEE in the germline V gene. The V segment lost 0 bases and the J segment 11 bases; nucleotides outside the gene matches: 3. Written as DNA, the CDR3 is TGTGCCAGCAGCGTAGAGGGACAGGGCCAGCAGTTCTTC. It specifies CASSVEGQGQQFF.

The chain combines TRBV7-9 with TRBJ2-7; D gene ambiguous. Deletions cut 5 bases from V and 4 bases from J, with 9 bases between. This CDR3 is built from 12 residues. CDR1 and CDR2 (germline): SEHNR, FQNEAQ (reference sequence). The CDR3 bases are TGTGCCAGCAGCCTTACATATTACGAGCAGTACTTC. This sequence encodes CASSLTYYEQYF.

This chain uses TRBV12-3 or TRBV12-4 with TRBJ2-7; TRBD1 is a possible D gene (5 bases). Trimming stripped 6 bases from V and 2 bases from J, with 8 bases between. This CDR3 has 12 residues. CDR3 sequence (DNA): TGTGCCAGCAGCCGACAGCCCTACGAGCAGTACTTC. Translation gives CASSRQPYEQYF.

V gene TRBV7-2 combines with J gene TRBJ1-2; maybe TRBD1 (5 bases). CDR1 is SGHTA, CDR2 FQGNSA, per germline. V dropped 5 bases and J dropped 2 bases, with 15 bases sitting between them. This CDR3 is built from 15 residues. CDR3 nucleotide sequence: TGTGCCAGCAGCCCGGGCGGCGGGGCAAACTATGGCTACACCTTC. The encoded protein is CASSPGGGANYGYTF.

This clone was counted a few times. The V call is TRBV28, the J call TRBJ1-6; D is unresolved. Between the trimmed V and J ends, which lost 5 bases and 0 bases, there was a span of 11 bases. The CDR3 runs to 16 residues. Germline V gene sequence: CDR1 MDHEN, CDR2 SYDVKM. The CDR3 coding sequence is TGTGCCAGCAGTCCGAGTCGGAGCTCCTATAATTCACCCCTCCACTTT. It yields the protein CASSPSRSSYNSPLHF.

As DNA, the CDR3 is TGTGCCAGCAGCCTCGACACCATACCTGGAAACACCATATATTTT. It yields the protein CASSLDTIPGNTIYF. This chain joins TRBV11-2 and TRBJ1-3; no firm D call. Per germline, CDR1 SGHAT and CDR2 FQNNGV. The CDR3 is made up of 15 amino acids. With 5 bases removed from V and 2 bases from J, the gap between germline ends came to 13 bases.

The gene calls are TRBV23-1 and TRBJ2-7, with D possibly TRBD1 on 6 matching bases. TRBV23-1 is annotated as an ORF whose role is uncertain. Trimming left V 3 bases short and J 12 bases short, with 18 bases between. This CDR3 has 13 amino acids. CDR3 in amino acids: CASSHFPRGLRYF. The CDR3 DNA follows: TGCGCCAGCAGTCACTTCCCCAGGGGCCTTAGGTACTTC.

There are a few counts of this clone. The chain uses TRBV10-1 and TRBJ2-5; 10 bases agree with TRBD2. Germline V gene data show CDR1 as WNHNN and CDR2 as SYGVQD (reference sequence). The CDR3 is 18 residues long. The V gene end was trimmed by 2 bases and the J gene end by 0 bases; junction bases not matched to a gene: 9. CDR3 residues: CASSELGGLAGDQETQYF. Written as DNA, the CDR3 is TGCGCCAGCAGTGAGCTGGGTGGGCTAGCGGGAGACCAAGAGACCCAGTACTTC.

V and J are TRBV7-3 and TRBJ2-3, with a weak D call TRBD2 (5 bases). CDR3 length: 15 amino acids. V was cut by 5 bases and J by 10 bases, with 22 bases left in between. Germline V gene data show CDR1 as SGHTA and CDR2 as FQGTGA. Here the CDR3 reads CASSPSPTAQRAQYF. CDR3 DNA sequence: TGTGCCAGCAGCCCTAGTCCCACCGCACAGAGGGCGCAGTATTTT.

The chain has TRBV7-8 and TRBJ2-7; D possibly corresponds to TRBD2 (5 bases). V was pared by 4 bases and J by 0 bases, with 19 bases between. This CDR3 has 17 amino acids. Germline CDR1 and CDR2: SGHVS and FQNEAQ. DNA of the CDR3: TGTGCCAGCAGCTCCAGTATCTCGGGGTCACTCTCCTACGAGCAGTACTTC. Protein sequence: CASSSSISGSLSYEQYF.

As to this clone: A much more abundant neighbour one base away suggests this may be a read error. The identical CDR3 is also encoded by other nucleotide sequences in the sample. V is TRBV19 and J is TRBJ1-1; perhaps TRBD1 as D (6 bases). The V gene lost 9 bases and the J gene lost 10 bases, with 21 bases spanning the gap. The CDR3 loop spans 13 amino acids. Germline V gene lookup returns CDR1 LNHDA and CDR2 SQIVND (reference sequence). CDR3 in amino acids: CASHGGAGGAAFF. The CDR3 DNA reads TGTGCCAGCCACGGGGGGGCGGGGGGGGCAGCTTTCTTT.

The rearrangement links TRBV4-1 to TRBJ1-3; D is ambiguous. With 4 bases removed from V and 3 bases from J, the gap between germline ends came to 7 bases. The germline V gene has CDR1 MGHRA and CDR2 YSYEKL. The CDR3 consists of 13 residues. The CDR3, as DNA: TGCGCCAGCAGCCCTACTGGTGGAAACACCATATATTTT. The encoded protein is CASSPTGGNTIYF.

The chain joins TRBV5-8 to TRBJ2-5; a weak D match, TRBD2 (6 bases). This CDR3 has 14 residues. Per the germline V gene, CDR1 is SGHTS and CDR2 is YDEGEE. V was shortened by 4 bases and J by 5 bases, with 15 bases between the two germline ends. CDR3 in amino acids: CASSEGLLRETQYF. For the CDR3, the DNA is TGTGCCAGCAGCGAGGGACTTTTGCGGGAGACCCAGTACTTC.

The chain combines TRBV9 with TRBJ2-5; 8 bases agree with TRBD2. There are 16 residues in the CDR3. V lost 2 bases, J lost 0 bases, and 6 bases stayed unmatched. Per germline, CDR1 SGDLS and CDR2 YYNGEE. The CDR3 nucleotides read TGTGCCAGCAGCGTCGGAGGCGGGGGGTACCAAGAGACCCAGTACTTC. Translation gives CASSVGGGGYQETQYF.

This clone is categorized as medium-sized. The chain joins TRBV7-2 to TRBJ1-1, with unresolved D. Germline CDR1 reads SGHTA; CDR2 reads FQGNSA. Trimming removed 3 bases at V and 4 bases at J, with 6 bases between. The CDR3 consists of 12 residues. CDR3 sequence: CASSLEVTEAFF. The CDR3 nucleotides are TGTGCCAGCAGCTTGGAGGTCACTGAAGCTTTCTTT.

The chain has TRBV10-3 and TRBJ2-7; 7 bases align to TRBD2. The CDR3 spans 12 residues. From germline, CDR1 is ENHRY and CDR2 SYGVKD. V shed 2 bases and J 6 bases; nucleotides not matched to a gene: 1. The DNA for the CDR3 is TGTGCCATCAGTGAGCCGGGGGGCGAGCAGTACTTC. It is translated as CAISEPGGEQYF.

The V gene is TRBV2, the J gene TRBJ2-2; 7 bases map to TRBD1. The CDR3 has 15 amino acids. CDR1 SNHLY and CDR2 FYNNEI come from the germline V gene. With V trimmed by 6 bases and J by 0 bases, 4 bases remained unmatched. This chain's CDR3 is CASRLGQTNTGELFF. As DNA, the CDR3 is TGTGCCAGCAGGCTGGGACAGACGAACACCGGGGAGCTGTTTTTT.

This clone appeared a single time. Here the CDR3 reads CASSATGYFEQYF. As DNA, the CDR3 is TGTGCCAGTAGTGCGACAGGGTATTTCGAGCAGTACTTC. The chain is built from TRBV19 and TRBJ2-7; 7 bases match TRBD1. This CDR3 comprises 13 residues. With 5 bases clipped from V and 6 bases from J, the junction kept 7 bases outside the gene matches. Looked up from germline, CDR1 is LNHDA and CDR2 is SQIVND (reference sequence).

J is TRBJ1-5 and V is TRBV9, with D tentatively TRBD1 (6 bases). V was clipped by 3 bases and J by 6 bases, with 7 bases between them. The CDR3 totals 12 residues. Germline V lookup: CDR1 SGDLS, CDR2 YYNGEE. In DNA form, the CDR3 reads TGTGCCAGCAGCGGAGGGGGTCAGCCCCAGCATTTT. Residues: CASSGGGQPQHF.

The rearrangement joins TRBV12-3 or TRBV12-4 to TRBJ1-5, with a weak D call TRBD1 (5 bases). Between the trimmed V and J ends, which lost 5 bases and 3 bases, there was a span of 8 bases. The CDR3 spans 13 residues. Here the CDR3 reads CASSKTVNQPQHF. The CDR3, as DNA: TGTGCCAGCAGTAAGACAGTCAATCAGCCCCAGCATTTT.

The rearrangement joins TRBV29-1 to TRBJ2-1; 8 positions agree with TRBD2. This CDR3 region has 14 residues. The V gene's germline CDR1 is SQVTM and CDR2 ANQGSEA. V gave up 3 bases and J gave up 1 base; unmatched junction bases: 2. The CDR3, as DNA: TGCAGCGTTGATACTAGCGGATCCTACAATGAGCAGTTCTTC. This sequence encodes CSVDTSGSYNEQFF.